The clone carrying this T cell receptor beta chain was seen only once. Its antigen is unidentified. Looked up from germline, CDR1 is SGHRS and CDR2 is YFSETQ. The CDR3 length is 14 residues. A second roughly 6 to 12 cycle PCR used barcoded and J-beta primers. TCRdb re-derived calls from the 5' RACE reads in MiXCR, one entry per CDR3 protein. Here the sample spans roughly 2 million distinct CDR3 sequences, about 49% being singletons. The entry originates in a study of blood T cells in healthy people across ages. Study in general: Per two T cells, about one barcoded beta molecule was captured through template switching.

Study findings and constraints: While age rose, TCR beta diversity per million T cells dropped in a roughly linear way. Both higher diversity and more naive CD4+ cells marked long-lived donors when set against aged donors.

Sequenced material: blood. The chain couples TRBV5-1 to TRBJ2-5; D is perhaps TRBD2 (6 bases). The tail of the sequence fits TRBJ2-1 better, so the J call may be wrong. This clonotype originated in a woman aged 40 to 50 in good health. Here the CDR3 DNA reads TGCGCCAGCAGCTCCCGGGAGAGTCAAGAGACCCAGTTCTTC. This translates into CASSSRESQETQFF.